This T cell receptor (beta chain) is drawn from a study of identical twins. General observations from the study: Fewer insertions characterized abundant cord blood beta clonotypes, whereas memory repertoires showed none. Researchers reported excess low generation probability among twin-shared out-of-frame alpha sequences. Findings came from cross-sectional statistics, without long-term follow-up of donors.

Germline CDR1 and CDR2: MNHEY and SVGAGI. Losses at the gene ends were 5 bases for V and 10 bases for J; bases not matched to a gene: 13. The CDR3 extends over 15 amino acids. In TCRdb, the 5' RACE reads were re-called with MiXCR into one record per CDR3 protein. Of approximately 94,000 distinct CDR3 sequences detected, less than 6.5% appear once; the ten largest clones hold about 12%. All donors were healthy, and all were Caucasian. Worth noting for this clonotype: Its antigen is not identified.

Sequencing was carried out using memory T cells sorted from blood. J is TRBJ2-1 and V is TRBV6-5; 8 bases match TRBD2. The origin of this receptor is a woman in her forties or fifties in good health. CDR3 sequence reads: CASSPGTSGLREQFF. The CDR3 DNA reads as TGTGCCAGCAGTCCCGGGACTAGTGGACTACGCGAGCAGTTCTTC.